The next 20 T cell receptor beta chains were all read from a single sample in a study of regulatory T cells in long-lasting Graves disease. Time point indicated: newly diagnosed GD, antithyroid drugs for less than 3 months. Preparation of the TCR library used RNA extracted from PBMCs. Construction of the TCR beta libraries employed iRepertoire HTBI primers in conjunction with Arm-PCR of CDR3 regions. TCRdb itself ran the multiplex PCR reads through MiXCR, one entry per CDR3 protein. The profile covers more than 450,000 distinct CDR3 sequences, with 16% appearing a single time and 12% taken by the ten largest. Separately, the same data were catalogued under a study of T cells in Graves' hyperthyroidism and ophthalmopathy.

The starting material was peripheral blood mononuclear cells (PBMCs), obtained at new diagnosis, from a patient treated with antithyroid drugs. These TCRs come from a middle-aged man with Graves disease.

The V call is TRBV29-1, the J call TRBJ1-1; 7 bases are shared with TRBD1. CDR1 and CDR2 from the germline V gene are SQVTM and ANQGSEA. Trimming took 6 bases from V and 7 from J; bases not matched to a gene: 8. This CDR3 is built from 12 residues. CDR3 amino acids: CSVRGTAYEAFF. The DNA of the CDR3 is TGCAGCGTGAGGGGGACAGCCTATGAAGCTTTCTTT.

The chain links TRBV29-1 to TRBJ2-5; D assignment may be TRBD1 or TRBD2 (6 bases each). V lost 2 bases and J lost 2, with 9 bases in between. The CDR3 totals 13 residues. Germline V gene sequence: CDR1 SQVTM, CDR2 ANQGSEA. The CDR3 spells CSVEWGAQETQYF. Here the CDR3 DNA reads TGCAGCGTTGAATGGGGGGCTCAAGAGACCCAGTACTTC.

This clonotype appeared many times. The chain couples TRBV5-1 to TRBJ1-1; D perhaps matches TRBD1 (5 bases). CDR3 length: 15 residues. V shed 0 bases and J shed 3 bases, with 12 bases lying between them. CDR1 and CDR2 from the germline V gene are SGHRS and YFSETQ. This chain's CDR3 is CASSLAVGGDTEAFF. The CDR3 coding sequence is TGCGCCAGCAGCTTGGCCGTCGGGGGGGACACTGAAGCTTTCTTT.

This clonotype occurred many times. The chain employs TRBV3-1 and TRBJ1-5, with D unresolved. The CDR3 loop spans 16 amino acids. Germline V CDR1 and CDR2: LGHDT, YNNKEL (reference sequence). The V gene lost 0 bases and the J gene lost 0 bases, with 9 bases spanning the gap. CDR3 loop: CASSQEGRTSNQPQHF. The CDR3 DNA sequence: TGTGCCAGCAGCCAAGAGGGCCGTACTAGCAATCAGCCCCAGCATTTT. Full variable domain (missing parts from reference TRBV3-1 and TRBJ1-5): DTAVSQTPKYLVTQMGNDKSIKCEQNLGHDTMYWYKQDSKKFLKIMFSYNNKELIINETVPNRFSPKSPDKAHLNLHINSLELGDSAVYFCASSQEGRTSNQPQHFGDGTRLSIL.

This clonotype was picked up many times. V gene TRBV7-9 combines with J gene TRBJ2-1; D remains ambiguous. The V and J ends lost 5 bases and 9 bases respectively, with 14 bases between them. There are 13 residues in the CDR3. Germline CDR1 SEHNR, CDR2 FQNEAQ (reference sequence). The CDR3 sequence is CASSTPSATEQFF. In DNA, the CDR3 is TGTGCCAGCAGCACCCCCTCGGCGACTGAGCAGTTCTTC. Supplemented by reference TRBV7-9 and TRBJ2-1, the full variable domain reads DTGVSQNPRHKITKRGQNVTFRCDPISEHNRLYWYRQTLGQGPEFLTYFQNEAQLEKSRLLSDRFSAERPKGSFSTLEIQRTEQGDSAMYLCASSTPSATEQFFGPGTRLTVL.

The CDR3 DNA sequence: TGTGCCAGCAGCTTAAAAGATTTCGATGAGCAGTTCTTC. It is translated as CASSLKDFDEQFF. The chain couples TRBV7-8 to TRBJ2-1; no clear D gene. Trimming took 2 bases from V and 8 from J, leaving 10 bases between them. Germline V gene data show CDR1 as SGHVS and CDR2 as FQNEAQ. The CDR3 is made up of 13 amino acids.

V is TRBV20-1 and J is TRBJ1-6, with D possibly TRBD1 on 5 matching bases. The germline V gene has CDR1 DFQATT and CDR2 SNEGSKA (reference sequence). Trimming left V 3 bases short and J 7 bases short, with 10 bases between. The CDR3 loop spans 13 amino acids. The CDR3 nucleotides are TGCAGTGCTAGGGGGACCGAGAATTCACCCCTCCACTTT. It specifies CSARGTENSPLHF.

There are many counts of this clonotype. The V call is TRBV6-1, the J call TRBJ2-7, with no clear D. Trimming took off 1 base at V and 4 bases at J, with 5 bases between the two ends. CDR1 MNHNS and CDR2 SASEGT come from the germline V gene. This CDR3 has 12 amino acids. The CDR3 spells CASSEGRYEQYF. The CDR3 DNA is TGTGCCAGCAGTGAAGGCAGGTACGAGCAGTACTTC.

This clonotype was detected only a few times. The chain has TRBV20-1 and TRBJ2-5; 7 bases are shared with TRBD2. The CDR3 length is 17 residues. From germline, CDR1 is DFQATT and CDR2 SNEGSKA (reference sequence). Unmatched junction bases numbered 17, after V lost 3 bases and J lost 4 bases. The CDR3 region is CSASRSGGSSGRETQYF. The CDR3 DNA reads TGCAGTGCTAGCCGCTCGGGCGGGAGTTCGGGAAGAGAGACCCAGTACTTC.

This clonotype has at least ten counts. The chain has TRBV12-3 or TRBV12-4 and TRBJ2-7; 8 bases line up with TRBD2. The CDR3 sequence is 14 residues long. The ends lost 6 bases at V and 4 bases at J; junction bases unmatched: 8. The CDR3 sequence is CASSLRGGGYEQYF. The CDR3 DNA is TGTGCCAGCAGCTTACGGGGGGGGGGGTACGAGCAGTACTTC.

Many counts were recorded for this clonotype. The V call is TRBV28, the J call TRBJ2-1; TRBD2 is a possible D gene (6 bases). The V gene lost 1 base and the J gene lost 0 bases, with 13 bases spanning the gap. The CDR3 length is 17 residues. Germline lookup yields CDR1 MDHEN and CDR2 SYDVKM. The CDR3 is CASSLFGGGSSYNEQFF. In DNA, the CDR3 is TGTGCCAGCAGTTTATTTGGCGGAGGGAGCTCCTACAATGAGCAGTTCTTC.

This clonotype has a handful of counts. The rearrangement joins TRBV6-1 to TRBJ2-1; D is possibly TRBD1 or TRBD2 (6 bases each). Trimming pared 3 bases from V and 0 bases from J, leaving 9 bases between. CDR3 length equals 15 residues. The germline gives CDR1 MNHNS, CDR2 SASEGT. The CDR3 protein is CASSDKGGSYNEQFF. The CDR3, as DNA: TGTGCCAGCAGTGACAAGGGGGGCTCCTACAATGAGCAGTTCTTC.

The CDR3 sequence is CASSDSGLHTEAFF. The CDR3 coding sequence is TGCGCCAGCAGTGATTCAGGACTTCACACTGAAGCTTTCTTT. The rearrangement joins TRBV10-1 to TRBJ1-1; D not resolved. Trimming took 3 bases from V and 3 from J, leaving 11 bases between them. CDR3 length: 14 amino acids. The germline gives CDR1 WNHNN, CDR2 SYGVQD (reference sequence).

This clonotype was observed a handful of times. CDR3 sequence (DNA): TGTGCCAGCAGCTTCGCGGAAACCTACGAGCAGTACTTC. Protein sequence: CASSFAETYEQYF. This chain joins TRBV7-6 and TRBJ2-7; D gene uncertain. V was trimmed by 3 bases and J by 2 bases, leaving 8 bases between them. CDR1 and CDR2 from the germline V gene are SGHVS and FNYEAQ. The CDR3 consists of 13 residues.

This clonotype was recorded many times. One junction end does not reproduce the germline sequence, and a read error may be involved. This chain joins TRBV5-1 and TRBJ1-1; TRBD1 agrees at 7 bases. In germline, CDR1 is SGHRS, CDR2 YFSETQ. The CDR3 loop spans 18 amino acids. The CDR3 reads CASSLGGQGVTVNTEAFF. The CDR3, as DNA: TGTGCCAGCAGCCTGGGAGGGCAGGGGGTCACCGTGAACACTGAAGCTTTCTTT.

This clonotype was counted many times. CDR3 region: CASSPTGRETQYF. Written as DNA, the CDR3 is TGTGCCAGCAGCCCAACGGGACGGGAGACCCAGTACTTC. The rearrangement links TRBV3-1 to TRBJ2-5; D may be TRBD1 or TRBD2 (5 bases each). The V end was cut by 4 bases, the J end by 5 bases, with 11 bases between. From germline, CDR1 is LGHDT and CDR2 YNNKEL (reference sequence). CDR3 length equals 13 residues.

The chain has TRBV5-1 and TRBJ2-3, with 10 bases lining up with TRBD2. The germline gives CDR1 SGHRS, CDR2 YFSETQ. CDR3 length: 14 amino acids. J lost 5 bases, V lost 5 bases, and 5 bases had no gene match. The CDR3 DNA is TGCGCCAGCAGTGGACTAGCGGAAATAGATACGCAGTATTTT. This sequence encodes CASSGLAEIDTQYF.

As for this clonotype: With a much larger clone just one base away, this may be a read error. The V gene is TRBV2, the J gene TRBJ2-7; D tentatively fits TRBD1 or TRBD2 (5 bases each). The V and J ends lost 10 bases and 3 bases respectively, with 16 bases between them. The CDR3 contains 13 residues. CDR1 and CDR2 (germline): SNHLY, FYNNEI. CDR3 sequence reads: CATTRDRFYEQYF. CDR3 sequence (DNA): TGTGCCACCACTCGGGACCGATTCTACGAGCAGTACTTC.

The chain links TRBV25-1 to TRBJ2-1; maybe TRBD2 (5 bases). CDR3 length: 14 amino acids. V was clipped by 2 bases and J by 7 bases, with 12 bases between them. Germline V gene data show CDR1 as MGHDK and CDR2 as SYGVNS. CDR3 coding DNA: TGTGCCAGCAGTGAACCAGCGGTCGGGAATGAGCAGTTCTTC. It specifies CASSEPAVGNEQFF.

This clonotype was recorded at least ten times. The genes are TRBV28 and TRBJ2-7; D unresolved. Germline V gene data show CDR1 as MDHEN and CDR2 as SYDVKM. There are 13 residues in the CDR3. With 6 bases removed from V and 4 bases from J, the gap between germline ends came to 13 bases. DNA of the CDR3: TGTGCCAGCAGCCACCCTCTAGTGTACGAGCAGTACTTC. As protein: CASSHPLVYEQYF.